Presented here are 10 T cell receptor beta chains from one specimen sequenced in a study of blood T cell repertoires in COVID-19 (dated by TCRdb to about 2020). The library was made by the immunoSEQ multiplex PCR assay. TCRdb provides this immuneACCESS table in a form limited to in-frame rearrangements. Some clones are lacking; in checked studies, under half of them reflect an unresolved V gene, and why the rest are absent is not known. The sample profile shows about 240,000 clones; 83% of them were found once. In total, the top ten clones hold less than 4% of the sample. The specimen sequenced was PBMCs or T cells enriched from blood (not recorded which). The receptors here all came from a woman between 40 and 50 years old who had been exposed to COVID-19.

This chain links TRBV6-5 with TRBJ1-4; D may be TRBD1 (5 bases). Per the germline V gene, CDR1 is MNHEY and CDR2 is SVGAGI. Trimming left V 6 bases short and J 7 bases short, with 15 bases between. The CDR3 totals 14 residues. Here the CDR3 DNA reads TGTGCCAGCAGCGGGGGGGGAGAGGGTGAAAAACTGTTTTTT. Translating gives CASSGGGEGEKLFF.

V usage is TRBV6-2 or TRBV6-3 and J usage is TRBJ2-7, with D tentatively TRBD2 (5 bases). Trimming pared 0 bases from V and 7 bases from J, leaving 10 bases between. CDR1 is MNHEY and CDR2 is SVGEGT in the germline V gene. This CDR3 is built from 13 residues. CDR3 loop: CASSYSRVREQYF. The DNA of the CDR3 is TGTGCCAGCAGTTACTCGAGGGTAAGAGAGCAGTACTTC.

The chain carries TRBV5-1 and TRBJ2-3; TRBD1 agrees at 7 bases. CDR1 is SGHRS, CDR2 YFSETQ, per germline. The V and J ends lost 4 bases and 0 bases, in that order; junction bases with no gene match: 8. CDR3 size: 16 residues. DNA for the CDR3: TGCGCCAGCAGCCCCAACAGGGGCACTAGCACAGATACGCAGTATTTT. It encodes CASSPNRGTSTDTQYF.

J is TRBJ2-1 and V is TRBV30; 7 bases are shared with TRBD1. Germline-derived CDR1 and CDR2 are GTSNPN and SVGIG (reference sequence). Trimming at V came to 4 bases and at J to 2 bases, leaving 2 bases not matched to a gene. The length of the CDR3 is 13 residues. As DNA, the CDR3 is TGTGCCTGGAACAGGGGTACCTACAATGAGCAGTTCTTC. This gives the protein CAWNRGTYNEQFF.

The chain is built from TRBV28 and TRBJ1-1; no clear D. The V gene's germline CDR1 is MDHEN and CDR2 SYDVKM. Trimming removed 7 bases at V and 0 bases at J, with 12 bases between. The CDR3 covers 14 residues. Here the CDR3 reads CASTGGSMNTEAFF. The CDR3 bases are TGTGCCAGCACCGGAGGATCCATGAACACTGAAGCTTTCTTT.

V and J are TRBV24-1 and TRBJ2-1; no clear D. V dropped 9 bases and J dropped 0 bases, with 17 bases sitting between them. The CDR3 contains 16 residues. Germline V lookup: CDR1 KGHDR, CDR2 SFDVKD. For the CDR3, the DNA is TGTGCCACCTCCCCCGGTGACGCTAGCTCCTACAATGAGCAGTTCTTC. This codes for CATSPGDASSYNEQFF.

The chain combines TRBV10-1 with TRBJ1-2; no clear D gene. Germline CDR1 and CDR2: WNHNN and SYGVQD (reference sequence). This CDR3 has 14 residues. V was clipped by 7 bases and J by 0 bases, with 12 bases between them. CDR3 nucleotide sequence: TGCGCCAGCACATTCTTACGGTCTAACTATGGCTACACCTTC. Translating it yields CASTFLRSNYGYTF.

This sequence joins TRBV5-1 and TRBJ1-2, with D perhaps matching TRBD1 (6 bases). Trimming took off 4 bases at V and 2 bases at J, with 9 bases between the two ends. This CDR3 comprises 13 residues. Germline V lookup: CDR1 SGHRS, CDR2 YFSETQ. The CDR3 loop reads CASSPDRNYGYTF. CDR3 sequence (DNA): TGCGCCAGCAGCCCCGACAGGAACTATGGCTACACCTTC.

The CDR3 DNA sequence: TGTGCCAGCAGTTCTCCGGGAGGAAGTGGAACCCAGTACTTC. Protein product: CASSSPGGSGTQYF. The V call is TRBV28, the J call TRBJ2-5; 7 nucleotides line up with TRBD2. This CDR3 spans 14 amino acids. Germline V gene lookup returns CDR1 MDHEN and CDR2 SYDVKM. The V and J ends lost 4 bases and 8 bases, in that order; junction bases with no gene match: 10.

This clone was seen once. The J gene is TRBJ2-5, the V gene TRBV19; a weak D match, TRBD1 (5 bases). Germline V CDR1 and CDR2: LNHDA, SQIVND (reference sequence). Trimming removed 5 bases at V and 3 bases at J, with 10 bases between. The CDR3 extends over 13 amino acids. The CDR3 sequence is CASSGQGKETQYF. In DNA form, the CDR3 reads TGTGCCAGTAGTGGGCAGGGAAAAGAGACCCAGTACTTC. Full variable domain (outside the CDR3, taken from reference TRBV19 and TRBJ2-5): DGGITQSPKYLFRKEGQNVTLSCEQNLNHDAMYWYRQDPGQGLRLIYYSQIVNDFQKGDIAEGYSVSREKKESFPLTVTSAQKNPTAFYLCASSGQGKETQYFGPGTRLLVL.